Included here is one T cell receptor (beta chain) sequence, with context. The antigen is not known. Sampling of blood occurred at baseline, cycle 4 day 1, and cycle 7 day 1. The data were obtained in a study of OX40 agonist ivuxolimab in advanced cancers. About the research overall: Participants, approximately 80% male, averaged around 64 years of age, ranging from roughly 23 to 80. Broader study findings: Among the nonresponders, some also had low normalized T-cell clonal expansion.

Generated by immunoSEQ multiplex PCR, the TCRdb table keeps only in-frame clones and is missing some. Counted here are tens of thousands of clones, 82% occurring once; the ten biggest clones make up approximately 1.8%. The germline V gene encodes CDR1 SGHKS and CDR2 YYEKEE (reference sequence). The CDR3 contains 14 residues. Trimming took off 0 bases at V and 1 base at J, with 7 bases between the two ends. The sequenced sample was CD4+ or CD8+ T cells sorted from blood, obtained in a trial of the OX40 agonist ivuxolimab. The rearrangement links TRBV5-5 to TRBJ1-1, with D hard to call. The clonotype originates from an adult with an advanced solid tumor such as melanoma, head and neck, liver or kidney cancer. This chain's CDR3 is CASSLDPTNTEAFF. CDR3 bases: TGTGCCAGCAGCTTGGATCCCACGAACACTGAAGCTTTCTTT.